This T cell receptor (beta chain) stems from a study of blood T cell repertoires in COVID-19. The overall study: Specimens from acute and convalescent COVID-19 originated in the United States, Italy and Spain. T cells, B-cell-depleted T cells, or PBMCs supplied cDNA or gDNA.

Under the authors' procedure: Quantification of nucleated cells was approximated via reference gene primer amplification. The data were produced by immunoSEQ multiplex PCR, yet TCRdb's version contains in-frame clones alone and is incomplete. D and trimming come from the DNA, and the V and J calls and clone size come from that table. The data show around 210,000 clones, over 60% seen once. Germline V CDR1 and CDR2: SGHRS, YFSETQ. The V end lost 0 bases, the J end lost 6 bases, and 9 bases lay between the germline ends. The CDR3 length is 13 residues. Sequenced: peripheral blood. The chain combines TRBV5-1 with TRBJ1-2; tentatively, D is TRBD1 (5 bases). This TCR was recovered from a woman aged 70 to 79 with acute or convalescent COVID-19. The CDR3: CASSLAGGDGYTF. In DNA, the CDR3 is TGCGCCAGCAGCTTGGCCGGGGGTGATGGCTACACCTTC.